One sample yielded the 22 T cell receptor beta chains listed below, sequenced in a study of CXCR3-negative and CXCR3-positive naive CD8 T cells (dated by TCRdb to the late 2010s). Sequencing was carried out with a NextSeq 550. The Human TCR Profiling Kit (MiLaboratory) was used to make UMI-labeled 5' RACE TRB cDNA libraries. With the reads reprocessed by TCRdb, a single entry stands for each CDR3 protein sequence and no DNA is reported. This sample's table contains about 130,000 distinct CDR3 sequences. Nearly 0.5% of the sample rests with the top ten. Sequenced input: naive CXCR3- CD8+ T cells from blood. This sample's cell subset or site label indicates: CD45RO-CCR7+CD27+CD95- naive CD8+ T cells lacking CXCR3 (TNR3-). Receptors originate from a human donor in good health. Some clones in this sample may be carry-over from other donors' samples.

V and J are TRBV27 and TRBJ2-1; the TRBD1 assignment by TCRdb is unverifiable without DNA. Per germline, CDR1 MNHEY and CDR2 SMNVEV (reference sequence). CDR3 length: 12 amino acids. The CDR3 reads CASSYQGKEQFF.

The J gene is TRBJ2-7, the V gene TRBV15; the TCRdb D gene call, TRBD1, has no DNA to confirm it. Germline V gives CDR1 LNHNV, CDR2 YYDKDF (reference sequence). CDR3 length equals 15 residues. CDR3 protein: CATSSYPRTTYEQYF. Based on the CDR3 plus reference TRBV15 and TRBJ2-7, the full variable domain is DAMVIQNPRYQVTQFGKPVTLSCSQTLNHNVMYWYQQKSSQAPKLLFHYYDKDFNNEADTPDNFQSRRPNTSFCFLDIRSPGLGDTAMYLCATSSYPRTTYEQYFGPGTRLTVT.

V and J are TRBV5-1 and TRBJ2-1; the D call of TRBD2 rests on TCRdb alone, since no DNA is present to check it. This CDR3 region has 15 residues. CDR1 SGHRS and CDR2 YFSETQ come from the germline V gene. CDR3 protein: CASSIVGSAGHEQFF.

This chain uses TRBV7-9 with TRBJ2-1; checking the TCRdb D call of TRBD1 is not possible without DNA. CDR1 and CDR2 (germline): SEHNR, FQNEAQ (reference sequence). The CDR3 runs to 13 residues. The CDR3 spells CASSDDSYNEQFF. The variable domain in full, completed from reference TRBV7-9 and TRBJ2-1, reads DTGVSQNPRHKITKRGQNVTFRCDPISEHNRLYWYRQTLGQGPEFLTYFQNEAQLEKSRLLSDRFSAERPKGSFSTLEIQRTEQGDSAMYLCASSDDSYNEQFFGPGTRLTVL.

The chain couples TRBV7-9 to TRBJ2-5; with no DNA, the TCRdb D assignment of TRBD1 cannot be verified. Germline CDR1 is SEHNR and CDR2 is FQNEAQ (reference sequence). The CDR3 has 12 amino acids. CDR3 residues: CASGRGRETQYF.

V and J are TRBV5-1 and TRBJ1-4; TCRdb lists TRBD1, though no DNA is available to test this call. This CDR3 contains 16 residues. Looked up from germline, CDR1 is SGHRS and CDR2 is YFSETQ. CDR3 loop: CASSSGQGITNEKLFF.

V and J are TRBV20-1 and TRBJ2-7. Per germline, CDR1 DFQATT and CDR2 SNEGSKA (reference sequence). This CDR3 spans 11 amino acids. This CDR3 is CSARAGYEQYF.

The chain couples TRBV7-8 to TRBJ2-1; the D gene TCRdb calls, TRBD1, cannot be checked with no DNA. Germline values: CDR1 SGHVS, CDR2 FQNEAQ. The CDR3 runs to 16 residues. CDR3 residues: CASSWALDRVGNEQFF.

The chain combines TRBV29-1 with TRBJ2-1; the TRBD2 assignment by TCRdb is unverifiable without DNA. Looked up from germline, CDR1 is SQVTM and CDR2 is ANQGSEA. The CDR3 has 16 amino acids. CDR3 amino acids: CSVEVPGTSEISVWFF.

V and J are TRBV6-2 or TRBV6-3 and TRBJ2-5. Germline values: CDR1 MNHEY, CDR2 SVGEGT. The CDR3 consists of 15 residues. The CDR3 loop is CASSYFFRSQETQYF.

The V call is TRBV4-1, the J call TRBJ2-5; TCRdb gives TRBD2 as the D gene, but with no DNA this cannot be confirmed. The CDR3 is made up of 12 amino acids. The germline gives CDR1 MGHRA, CDR2 YSYEKL. CDR3 sequence: CASSQGGETQYF.

The rearrangement uses TRBV28 and TRBJ2-3. Per the germline V gene, CDR1 is MDHEN and CDR2 is SYDVKM. This CDR3 has 16 residues. The CDR3 here is CASSLWEGVLTDTQYF.

This rearrangement joins TRBV23-1 to TRBJ1-6; no DNA is available, so the TRBD1 call from TCRdb remains unchecked. TRBV23-1 is given ORF status, its function remaining uncertain. CDR3 length: 15 residues. The CDR3 spells CASSQFREINSPLHF.

The rearrangement links TRBV21-1 to TRBJ2-5; TCRdb outputs TRBD1, but without DNA this stays unchecked. TRBV21-1 is a recognized pseudogene. The CDR3 length is 14 residues. CDR3 in amino acids: CASSPGGIQETQYF.

The rearrangement links TRBV6-5 to TRBJ2-7; TCRdb lists TRBD1, though no DNA is available to test this call. Germline values: CDR1 MNHEY, CDR2 SVGAGI. The CDR3 consists of 14 residues. This CDR3 reads CASSSPDATYEQYF.

The chain is built from TRBV5-1 and TRBJ2-3. CDR1 is SGHRS and CDR2 is YFSETQ in the germline V gene. CDR3 length: 14 amino acids. CDR3 sequence reads: CASSLEAITDTQYF.

The rearrangement uses TRBV28 and TRBJ2-3; TCRdb's D call, TRBD1, is unchecked because there is no DNA. Germline V CDR1 and CDR2: MDHEN, SYDVKM. This CDR3 contains 15 residues. The CDR3 sequence is CASSARGPGTDTQYF. The full variable domain, completed using reference TRBV28 and TRBJ2-3, is DVKVTQSSRYLVKRTGEKVFLECVQDMDHENMFWYRQDPGLGLRLIYFSYDVKMKEKGDIPEGYSVSREKKERFSLILESASTNQTSMYLCASSARGPGTDTQYFGPGTRLTVL.

The chain links TRBV28 to TRBJ2-7. Germline CDR1 and CDR2: MDHEN and SYDVKM. The CDR3 runs to 15 residues. This CDR3 is CASSFGLDLAYEQYF.

The gene calls are TRBV28 and TRBJ1-2. This CDR3 spans 15 amino acids. In germline, CDR1 is MDHEN, CDR2 SYDVKM. The CDR3 here is CASRSRPLANYGYTF.

The rearrangement joins TRBV7-3 to TRBJ2-1; the TRBD2 assignment by TCRdb is unverifiable without DNA. CDR3 length: 17 residues. Germline V gene data show CDR1 as SGHTA and CDR2 as FQGTGA. The CDR3 here is CASSLNAARPGSDEQFF.

The chain is built from TRBV12-3 or TRBV12-4 and TRBJ2-5; TCRdb lists TRBD1, though no DNA is available to test this call. The CDR3 spans 13 residues. The CDR3 sequence: CASSNRGRETQYF.

The rearrangement uses TRBV7-9 and TRBJ1-3. The CDR3 is made up of 15 amino acids. Per germline, CDR1 SEHNR and CDR2 FQNEAQ (reference sequence). The CDR3 region is CASSLKRGSGNTIYF.